This TCR beta chain comes out of a study of T cells expressing NK-cell markers. As for the study in general: Seven of eight sequenced donors tested HCMV-seropositive; one tested seronegative.

Making the TCR beta cDNA relied on 5'RACE template switching with UMIs. No DNA is given; TCRdb re-called the 5' RACE reads and lists each CDR3 protein once. With 300,000 or so distinct CDR3 sequences in the sample, the ten largest clones hold roughly 4.2%. There are 14 residues in the CDR3. Germline V gene sequence: CDR1 SGHRS, CDR2 YFSETQ. The TCR comes from a woman aged 18 to 75 in good health. The rearrangement links TRBV5-1 to TRBJ1-2; absent DNA, TCRdb's TRBD1 call cannot be checked. The sequencing input was blood T cells: a sorted CD56 or NKG2C T cell subset, CD4+ or CD8+ T cells, or bulk PBMC T cells (not recorded which). The CDR3 loop is CASSSSTGFNGYTF.